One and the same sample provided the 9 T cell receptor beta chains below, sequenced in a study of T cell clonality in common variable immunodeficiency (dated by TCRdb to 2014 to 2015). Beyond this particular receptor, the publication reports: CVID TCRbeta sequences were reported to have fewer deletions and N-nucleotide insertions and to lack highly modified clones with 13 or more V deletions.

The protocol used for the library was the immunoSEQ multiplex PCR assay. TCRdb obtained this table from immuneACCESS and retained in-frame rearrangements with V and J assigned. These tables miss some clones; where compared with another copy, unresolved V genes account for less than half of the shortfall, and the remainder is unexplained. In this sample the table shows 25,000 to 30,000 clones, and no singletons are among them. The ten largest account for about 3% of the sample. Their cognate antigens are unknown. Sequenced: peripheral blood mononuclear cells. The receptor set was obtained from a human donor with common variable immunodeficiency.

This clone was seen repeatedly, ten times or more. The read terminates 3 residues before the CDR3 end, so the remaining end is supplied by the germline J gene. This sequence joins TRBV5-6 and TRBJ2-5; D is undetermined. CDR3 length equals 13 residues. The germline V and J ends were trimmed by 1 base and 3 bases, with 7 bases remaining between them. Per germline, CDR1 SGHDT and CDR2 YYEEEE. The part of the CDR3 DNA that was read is TGTGCCAGCAGCTTGAGGCCCGAAGAGACC. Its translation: CASSLRPEET. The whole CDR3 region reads CASSLRPEETQYF.

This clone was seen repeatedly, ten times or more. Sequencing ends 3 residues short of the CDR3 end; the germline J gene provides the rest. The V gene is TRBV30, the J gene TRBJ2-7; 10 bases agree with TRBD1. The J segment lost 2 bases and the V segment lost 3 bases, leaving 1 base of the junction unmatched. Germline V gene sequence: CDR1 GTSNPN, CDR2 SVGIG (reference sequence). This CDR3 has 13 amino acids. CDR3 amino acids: CAWRGQGTYEQYF. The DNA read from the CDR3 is TGTGCCTGGAGGGGACAGGGGACCTACGAG.

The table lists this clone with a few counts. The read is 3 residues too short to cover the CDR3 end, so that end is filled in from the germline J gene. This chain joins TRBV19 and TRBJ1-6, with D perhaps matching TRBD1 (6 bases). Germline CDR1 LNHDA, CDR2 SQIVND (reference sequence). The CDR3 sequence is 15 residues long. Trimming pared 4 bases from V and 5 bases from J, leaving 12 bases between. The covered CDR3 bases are TGTGCCAGTAGTACCAGGACAGCTGATAATTCACCC. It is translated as CASSTRTADNSP. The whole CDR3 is CASSTRTADNSPLHF. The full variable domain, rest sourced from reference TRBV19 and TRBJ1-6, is DGGITQSPKYLFRKEGQNVTLSCEQNLNHDAMYWYRQDPGQGLRLIYYSQIVNDFQKGDIAEGYSVSREKKESFPLTVTSAQKNPTAFYLCASSTRTADNSPLHFGNGTRLTVT.

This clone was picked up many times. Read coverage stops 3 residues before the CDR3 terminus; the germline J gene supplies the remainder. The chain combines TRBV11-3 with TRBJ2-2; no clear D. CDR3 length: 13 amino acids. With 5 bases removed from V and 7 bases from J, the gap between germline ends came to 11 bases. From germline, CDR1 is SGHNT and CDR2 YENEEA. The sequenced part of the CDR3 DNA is TGTGCCAGCAGCCCCCCCACTGGCGGGGAG. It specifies CASSPPTGGE. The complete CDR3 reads CASSPPTGGELFF.

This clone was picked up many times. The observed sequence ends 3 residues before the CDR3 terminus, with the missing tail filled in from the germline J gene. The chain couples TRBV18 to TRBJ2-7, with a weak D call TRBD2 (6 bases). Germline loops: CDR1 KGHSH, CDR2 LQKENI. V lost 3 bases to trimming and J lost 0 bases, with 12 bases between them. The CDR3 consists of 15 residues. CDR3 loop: CASSPQVGGSYEQYF. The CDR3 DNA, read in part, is TGTGCCAGCTCACCTCAAGTGGGGGGCTCCTACGAG.

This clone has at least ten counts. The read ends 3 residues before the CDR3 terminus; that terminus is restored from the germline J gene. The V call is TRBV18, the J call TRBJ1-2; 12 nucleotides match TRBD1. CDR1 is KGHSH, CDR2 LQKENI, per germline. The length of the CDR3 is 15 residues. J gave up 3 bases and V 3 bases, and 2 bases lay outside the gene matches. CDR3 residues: CASSPGTGGDYGYTF. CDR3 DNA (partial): TGTGCCAGCTCACCCGGGACAGGGGGCGACTATGGC.

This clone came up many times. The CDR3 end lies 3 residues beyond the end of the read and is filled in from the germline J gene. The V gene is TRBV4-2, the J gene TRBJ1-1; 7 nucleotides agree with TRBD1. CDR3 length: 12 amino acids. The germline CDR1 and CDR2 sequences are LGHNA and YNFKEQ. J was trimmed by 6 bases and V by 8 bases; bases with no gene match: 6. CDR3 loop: CASCTGTAEAFF. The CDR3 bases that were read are TGTGCCAGCTGTACCGGGACAGCTGAA.

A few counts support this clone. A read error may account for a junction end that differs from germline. This CDR3 reads CSSSLGAGEAFF. The covered CDR3 bases are TGTTCCAGCAGCTTAGGGGCGGGTGAA. The chain recombines TRBV7-9 with TRBJ1-1; TRBD1 is a possible D gene (5 bases). The CDR3 goes on 3 residues after the read ends, and that part is filled in from the germline J gene. The CDR3 extends over 12 amino acids. Germline CDR1 and CDR2: SEHNR and FQNEAQ (reference sequence).

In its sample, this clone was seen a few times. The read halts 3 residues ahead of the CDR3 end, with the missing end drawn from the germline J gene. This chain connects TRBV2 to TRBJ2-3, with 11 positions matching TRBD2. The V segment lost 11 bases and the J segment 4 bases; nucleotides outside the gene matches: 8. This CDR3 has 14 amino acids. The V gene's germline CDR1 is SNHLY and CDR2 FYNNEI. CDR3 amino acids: CADIAGGRADTQYF. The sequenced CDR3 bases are TGTGCCGACATAGCGGGAGGGAGGGCAGATACG.